This T cell receptor beta chain was recovered during a study of cytomegalovirus exposure and HLA in healthy donors. Germline CDR1 SGDLS, CDR2 YYNGEE. This CDR3 region has 16 residues. V trimming: 0 bases; J trimming: 3 bases; junction bases outside the gene matches: 5. The PCR employed 60 Vbeta primers together with 13 Jbeta primers. TCRdb keeps only in-frame clones here, not all; method: immunoSEQ multiplex PCR. The sample yields 170,000 or so clones, about three quarters seen once. As regards this clone: Its specificity is not known.

Findings and caveats of the study: Versus the roughly 700-donor mean, an Asian-associated ancestry cluster reportedly showed fewer N-insertions in a later analysis. Most CMV-associated TCR beta chains appeared HLA-restricted in a later analysis.

The sequence derives from a woman in her 30s in good health and CMV-seropositive. The gene calls are TRBV9 and TRBJ2-1, with 8 positions matching TRBD2. Sequencing was carried out using PBMCs. CDR3 loop: CASSVGSSGIYNEQFF. The CDR3 DNA is TGTGCCAGCAGCGTAGGTAGTAGCGGGATCTACAATGAGCAGTTCTTC. Full variable domain (rest looked up from reference TRBV9 and TRBJ2-1): DSGVTQTPKHLITATGQRVTLRCSPRSGDLSVYWYQQSLDQGLQFLIQYYNGEERAKGNILERFSAQQFPDLHSELNLSSLELGDSALYFCASSVGSSGIYNEQFFGPGTRLTVL.